This T cell receptor beta chain was observed in a study of control samples from healthy donors and cancer patients. Trimming removed 5 bases at V and 8 bases at J, with 13 bases between. CDR1 is SEHNR and CDR2 is FQNEAQ in the germline V gene (reference sequence). The CDR3 contains 13 residues. Clones were sequenced by immunoSEQ multiplex PCR, and TCRdb holds only the in-frame ones, with some missing. Counted here are about 98,000 clones, roughly 94% occurring once; the ten biggest clones make up 2% to 2.5%. The origin of this receptor is a woman aged 18-29 years in good health. The chain uses TRBV7-9 and TRBJ2-1; D might be TRBD1 (5 bases). The sample comprised blood. This CDR3 reads CASSTSGFYEQFF. In nucleotides, the CDR3 is TGTGCCAGCAGCACCTCAGGGTTCTATGAGCAGTTCTTC.